Below are 19 T cell receptor beta chains sequenced from a single sample in a study of shared clonotypes between healthy human individuals. Assay used: immunoSEQ multiplex PCR; TCRdb lists only in-frame clones, some missing. The sample has approximately 2.1 million clones, 80% to 95% seen once; the top ten hold 0.39%. The sample was naive CD4+ T cells from PBMCs. Subset defined: CD45RA+ positively selected. These receptors all come from a man between 18 and 29 years old in good health. Some clones in this sample may be carry-over from other donors' samples.

The chain recombines TRBV21-1 with TRBJ2-3; whether TRBD1, the table's D call, matches the DNA was not checked. TRBV21-1 is a documented pseudogene. CDR3 size: 16 residues. The DNA of the CDR3 is TGTGCCAGCAGCCTTAGGGACAGGGCCACGGCTTATACGCAGTATTTT. It is translated as CASSLRDRATAYTQYF.

The chain links TRBV28 to TRBJ2-4; 7 bases agree with TRBD2. The length of the CDR3 is 17 residues. Germline CDR1 reads MDHEN; CDR2 reads SYDVKM. Trimming at V came to 2 bases and at J to 9 bases, leaving 16 bases not matched to a gene. Written as DNA, the CDR3 is TGTGCCAGCAGTTTACTCGGCAGCGGGGATGGGGGAGCCATTCAGTACTTC. Amino acids: CASSLLGSGDGGAIQYF. Full variable domain (remainder filled in from reference TRBV28 and TRBJ2-4): DVKVTQSSRYLVKRTGEKVFLECVQDMDHENMFWYRQDPGLGLRLIYFSYDVKMKEKGDIPEGYSVSREKKERFSLILESASTNQTSMYLCASSLLGSGDGGAIQYFGAGTRLSVL.

J is TRBJ2-3 and V is TRBV28; TRBD2 matches 13 bases. The CDR3 totals 17 residues. The V gene's germline CDR1 is MDHEN and CDR2 SYDVKM. V lost 7 bases and J lost 2; bases outside the gene matches: 9. CDR3 sequence (DNA): TGTGCCAGCACCTTACCGGGACTAGCGGGAACCACAGATACGCAGTATTTT. Its protein product is CASTLPGLAGTTDTQYF.

The genes are TRBV5-4 and TRBJ2-2; the D is unclear. The CDR3 has 16 amino acids. V was cut by 1 base and J by 6 bases, with 16 bases left in between. Per germline, CDR1 SGHNT and CDR2 YYREEE (reference sequence). The CDR3 bases are TGTGCCAGCAGCTTGTTAGGGCAGGATCACGCCGGGGAGCTGTTTTTT. Amino acid sequence: CASSLLGQDHAGELFF.

The gene calls are TRBV5-1 and TRBJ2-3; D remains unclear. The germline gives CDR1 SGHRS, CDR2 YFSETQ. V was trimmed by 1 base and J by 4 bases, leaving 7 bases between them. The CDR3 has 13 amino acids. The CDR3 nucleotides are TGCGCCAGCAGCTTGAAGGGTTCAGATACGCAGTATTTT. It is translated as CASSLKGSDTQYF.

CDR3: CASSELGTLAQPQHF. CDR3 nucleotides: TGCGCCAGCAGCGAACTCGGGACATTGGCTCAGCCCCAGCATTTT. This chain uses TRBV5-1 with TRBJ1-5, with a tentative D call TRBD1 (6 bases). This CDR3 has 15 residues. The V end was cut by 4 bases, the J end by 6 bases, with 17 bases between. Germline V gene sequence: CDR1 SGHRS, CDR2 YFSETQ.

V and J are TRBV5-1 and TRBJ2-7, with 10 nucleotides matching TRBD1. J was trimmed by 0 bases and V by 3 bases; bases with no gene match: 21. Per the germline V gene, CDR1 is SGHRS and CDR2 is YFSETQ. This CDR3 is built from 21 residues. CDR3: CASSSQPGTGVLTSLSYEQYF. The CDR3 DNA reads as TGCGCCAGCAGCTCACAACCCGGGACAGGGGTCCTCACCTCCCTCTCCTACGAGCAGTACTTC.

A few counts support this clone. This specimen includes other DNA sequences encoding the same CDR3. The chain recombines TRBV29-1 with TRBJ1-2; D remains unclear. Trimming took 3 bases from V and 2 from J, leaving 4 bases between them. CDR1 SQVTM and CDR2 ANQGSEA come from the germline V gene. The CDR3 runs 11 residues. The CDR3 DNA reads TGCAGCGTTGACAGCAACTATGGCTACACCTTC. This sequence encodes CSVDSNYGYTF. Complete variable domain (other parts from reference TRBV29-1 and TRBJ1-2): SAVISQKPSRDICQRGTSLTIQCQVDSQVTMMFWYRQQPGQSLTLIATANQGSEATYESGFVIDKFPISRPNLTFSTLTVSNMSPEDSSIYLCSVDSNYGYTFGSGTRLTVV.

This chain links TRBV28 with TRBJ1-1; the D gene is possibly TRBD1 (5 bases). This CDR3 is 13 amino acids long. CDR1 and CDR2 from the germline V gene are MDHEN and SYDVKM. V dropped 7 bases and J dropped 10 bases, with 19 bases sitting between them. The CDR3 DNA reads TGTGCCAGCACTCAAAACCCCGGGGGATCAGCTTTCTTT. Translated: CASTQNPGGSAFF.

The rearrangement links TRBV5-1 to TRBJ2-2; tentatively, D is TRBD2 (5 bases). Germline loops: CDR1 SGHRS, CDR2 YFSETQ. V dropped 4 bases and J dropped 1 base, with 14 bases sitting between them. The length of the CDR3 is 16 residues. The CDR3 DNA sequence: TGCGCCAGCAGCCCCCTGTGGGAGAGGAACACCGGGGAGCTGTTTTTT. It codes for CASSPLWERNTGELFF.

The chain couples TRBV19 to TRBJ2-2; D may be TRBD1 or TRBD2 (5 bases each). This CDR3 has 16 amino acids. V was clipped by 8 bases and J by 1 base, with 17 bases between them. Germline CDR1 is LNHDA and CDR2 is SQIVND (reference sequence). The CDR3 is CASCTPGTVNTGELFF. For the CDR3, the DNA is TGTGCCAGTTGCACCCCCGGGACGGTGAACACCGGGGAGCTGTTTTTT. Full variable domain (outside the CDR3, taken from reference TRBV19 and TRBJ2-2): DGGITQSPKYLFRKEGQNVTLSCEQNLNHDAMYWYRQDPGQGLRLIYYSQIVNDFQKGDIAEGYSVSREKKESFPLTVTSAQKNPTAFYLCASCTPGTVNTGELFFGEGSRLTVL.

The chain carries TRBV11-2 and TRBJ2-2; TRBD1 matches 7 bases. The CDR3 loop spans 16 amino acids. The germline V gene encodes CDR1 SGHAT and CDR2 FQNNGV. J was trimmed by 7 bases and V by 4 bases; bases with no gene match: 12. The CDR3 DNA sequence: TGTGCCAGCAGCTCGCTCGACAAACAGGGGCTCGGGGAGCTGTTTTTT. This codes for CASSSLDKQGLGELFF. The variable domain in full, completed from reference TRBV11-2 and TRBJ2-2, reads EAGVAQSPRYKIIEKRQSVAFWCNPISGHATLYWYQQILGQGPKLLIQFQNNGVVDDSQLPKDRFSAERLKGVDSTLKIQPAKLEDSAVYLCASSSLDKQGLGELFFGEGSRLTVL.

This clone was seen a handful of times. The chain couples TRBV30 to TRBJ1-1; no definite D call. CDR3 size: 13 residues. With 0 bases removed from V and 1 base from J, the gap between germline ends came to 6 bases. The germline CDR1 and CDR2 sequences are GTSNPN and SVGIG (reference sequence). The CDR3 is CAWSVFSNTEAFF. In nucleotides, the CDR3 is TGTGCCTGGAGTGTTTTCTCGAACACTGAAGCTTTCTTT.

This clone is a singleton in its sample. In the same sample, other DNA sequences code for this CDR3. The J gene is TRBJ2-7, the V gene TRBV11-3; D remains unclear. The length of the CDR3 is 12 residues. Trimming pared 0 bases from V and 5 bases from J, leaving 5 bases between. CDR1 and CDR2 (germline): SGHNT, YENEEA. DNA of the CDR3: TGTGCCAGCAGCTTAGATGGCGACGAGCAGTACTTC. It translates to CASSLDGDEQYF.

In regard to this clone: One junction end does not reproduce the germline sequence, and a read error may be involved. The rearrangement joins TRBV11-2 to TRBJ2-7, with 7 positions matching TRBD2. Germline V gene sequence: CDR1 SGHAT, CDR2 FQNNGV. The CDR3 totals 13 residues. CDR3 sequence reads: CASSLELAGDASF. For the CDR3, the DNA is TGTGCCAGCAGCTTAGAACTCGCGGGAGACGCGAGCTTC. Supplemented by reference TRBV11-2 and TRBJ2-7, the full variable domain reads EAGVAQSPRYKIIEKRQSVAFWCNPISGHATLYWYQQILGQGPKLLIQFQNNGVVDDSQLPKDRFSAERLKGVDSTLKIQPAKLEDSAVYLCASSLELAGDASFGPGTRLTVT.

The count of this clone is one. The chain combines TRBV14 with TRBJ2-1; D is possibly TRBD2 (6 bases). V was trimmed by 6 bases and J by 9 bases, leaving 21 bases between them. The length of the CDR3 is 15 residues. Germline CDR1 reads SGHDN; CDR2 reads FVKESK. The CDR3 loop reads CASSGRQGPPSEQFF. DNA of the CDR3: TGTGCCAGCAGTGGGAGGCAGGGTCCCCCCTCTGAGCAGTTCTTC.

The rearrangement uses TRBV6-6 and TRBJ2-3, with 7 bases matching TRBD2. This CDR3 contains 15 residues. Germline assignment: CDR1 MNHNY and CDR2 SVGAGI (reference sequence). The J segment lost 0 bases and the V segment lost 2 bases, leaving 2 bases of the junction unmatched. CDR3 amino acids: CASSYLRGSTDTQYF. The CDR3 nucleotides are TGTGCCAGCAGTTACCTGCGGGGGAGCACAGATACGCAGTATTTT.

In its sample, this clone was seen once. V usage is TRBV4-1 and J usage is TRBJ2-1, with 10 bases fitting TRBD2. Per the germline V gene, CDR1 is MGHRA and CDR2 is YSYEKL. This CDR3 comprises 18 residues. V lost 4 bases, J lost 4 bases, and 13 bases stayed unmatched. CDR3 sequence: CASSPSLASGSTYNEQFF. In DNA form, the CDR3 reads TGCGCCAGCAGCCCCAGCTTGGCTAGCGGGAGTACGTACAATGAGCAGTTCTTC.

The genes are TRBV4-3 and TRBJ2-7; D is perhaps TRBD1 (6 bases). The CDR3 is 15 residues long. From germline, CDR1 is LGHNA and CDR2 YSLEER. With 1 base removed from V and 3 bases from J, the gap between germline ends came to 13 bases. As DNA, the CDR3 is TGCGCCAGCAGCCAAGTCTGGGGGCAGCACTACGAGCAGTACTTC. Translation gives CASSQVWGQHYEQYF.